This T cell receptor beta chain was documented in a study of control samples from healthy donors and cancer patients. Trimming removed 3 bases from V and 5 bases from J, with 13 bases in between. Germline V gene data show CDR1 as SGHAT and CDR2 as FQNNGV. There are 14 residues in the CDR3. The repertoire was sequenced with immunoSEQ multiplex PCR; TCRdb's copy has only in-frame clones and lacks some. Among fewer than 150,000 clones listed, more than 85% were seen once. This clonotype originated in a woman between 18 and 29 years old in good health. The gene calls are TRBV11-2 and TRBJ2-5; tentative D call: TRBD1 (5 bases). The sequenced sample consisted of blood. CDR3 residues: CASSLGQGGETQYF. The CDR3 DNA sequence: TGTGCCAGCAGCTTGGGGCAGGGTGGGGAGACCCAGTACTTC.